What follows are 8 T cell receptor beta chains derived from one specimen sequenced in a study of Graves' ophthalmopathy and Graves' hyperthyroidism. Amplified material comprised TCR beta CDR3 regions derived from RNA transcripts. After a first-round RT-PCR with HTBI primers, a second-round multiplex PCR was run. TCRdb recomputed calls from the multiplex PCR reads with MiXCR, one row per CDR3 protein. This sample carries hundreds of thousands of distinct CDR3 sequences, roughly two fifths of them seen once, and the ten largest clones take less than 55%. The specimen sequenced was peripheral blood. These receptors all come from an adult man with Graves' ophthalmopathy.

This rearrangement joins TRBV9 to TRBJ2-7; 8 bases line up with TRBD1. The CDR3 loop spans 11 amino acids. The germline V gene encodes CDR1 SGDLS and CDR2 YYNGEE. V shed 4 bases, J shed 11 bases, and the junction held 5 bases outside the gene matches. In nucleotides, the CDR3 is TGTGCCAGCAGCCTTCAGGGACAGGAGTACTTC. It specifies CASSLQGQEYF.

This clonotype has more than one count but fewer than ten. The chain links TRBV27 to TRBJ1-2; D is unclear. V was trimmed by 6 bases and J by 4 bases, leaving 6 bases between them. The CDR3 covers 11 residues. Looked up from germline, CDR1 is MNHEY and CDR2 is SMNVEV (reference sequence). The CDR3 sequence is CASSRTYGYTF. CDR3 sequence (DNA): TGTGCCAGCAGCCGAACCTATGGCTACACCTTC.

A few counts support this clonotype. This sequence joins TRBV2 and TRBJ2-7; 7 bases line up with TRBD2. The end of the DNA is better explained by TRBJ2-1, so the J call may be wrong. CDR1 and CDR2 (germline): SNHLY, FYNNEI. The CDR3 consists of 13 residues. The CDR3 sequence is CASSRGRDAEQFF. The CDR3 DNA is TGTGCCAGTTCGCGGGGGAGGGATGCCGAGCAGTTCTTC.

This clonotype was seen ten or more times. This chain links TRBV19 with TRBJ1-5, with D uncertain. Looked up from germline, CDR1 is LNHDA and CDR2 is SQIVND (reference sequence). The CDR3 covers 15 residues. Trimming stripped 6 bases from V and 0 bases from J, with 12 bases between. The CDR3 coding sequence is TGTGCCAGTAGGAGACTCCAGGATAGCAATCAGCCCCAGCATTTT. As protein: CASRRLQDSNQPQHF.

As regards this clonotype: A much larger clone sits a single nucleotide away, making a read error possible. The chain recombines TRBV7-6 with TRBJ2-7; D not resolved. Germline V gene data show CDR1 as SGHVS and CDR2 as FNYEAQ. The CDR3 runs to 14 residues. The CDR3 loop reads CASSSNGPNYEQCF. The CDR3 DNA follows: TGTGCCAGCAGCTCAAACGGGCCCAACTACGAGCAGTGCTTC.

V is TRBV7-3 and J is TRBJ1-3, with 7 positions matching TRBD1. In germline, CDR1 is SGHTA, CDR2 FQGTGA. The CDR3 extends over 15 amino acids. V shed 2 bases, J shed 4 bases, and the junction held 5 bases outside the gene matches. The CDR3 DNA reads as TGTGCCAGCAGCTTACCGACAGGGAGAGGAAACACCATATATTTT. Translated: CASSLPTGRGNTIYF.

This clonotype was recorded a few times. CDR3 in DNA: TGTGCCACCAGCAGAGCGGGACTCAACACCGGGGAGCTGTTTTTT. This sequence encodes CATSRAGLNTGELFF. The chain employs TRBV15 and TRBJ2-2; weak D call: TRBD2 (6 bases). This CDR3 has 15 amino acids. The V gene lost 1 base and the J gene lost 2 bases, with 8 bases spanning the gap. The germline V gene encodes CDR1 LNHNV and CDR2 YYDKDF (reference sequence).

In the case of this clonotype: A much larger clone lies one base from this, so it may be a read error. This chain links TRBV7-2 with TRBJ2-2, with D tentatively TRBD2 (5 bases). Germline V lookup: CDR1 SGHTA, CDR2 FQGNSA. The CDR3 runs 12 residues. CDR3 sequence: CASSPLAGEPFF. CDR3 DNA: TGTGCCAGCAGCCCCCTGGCCGGGGAGCCGTTTTTT.